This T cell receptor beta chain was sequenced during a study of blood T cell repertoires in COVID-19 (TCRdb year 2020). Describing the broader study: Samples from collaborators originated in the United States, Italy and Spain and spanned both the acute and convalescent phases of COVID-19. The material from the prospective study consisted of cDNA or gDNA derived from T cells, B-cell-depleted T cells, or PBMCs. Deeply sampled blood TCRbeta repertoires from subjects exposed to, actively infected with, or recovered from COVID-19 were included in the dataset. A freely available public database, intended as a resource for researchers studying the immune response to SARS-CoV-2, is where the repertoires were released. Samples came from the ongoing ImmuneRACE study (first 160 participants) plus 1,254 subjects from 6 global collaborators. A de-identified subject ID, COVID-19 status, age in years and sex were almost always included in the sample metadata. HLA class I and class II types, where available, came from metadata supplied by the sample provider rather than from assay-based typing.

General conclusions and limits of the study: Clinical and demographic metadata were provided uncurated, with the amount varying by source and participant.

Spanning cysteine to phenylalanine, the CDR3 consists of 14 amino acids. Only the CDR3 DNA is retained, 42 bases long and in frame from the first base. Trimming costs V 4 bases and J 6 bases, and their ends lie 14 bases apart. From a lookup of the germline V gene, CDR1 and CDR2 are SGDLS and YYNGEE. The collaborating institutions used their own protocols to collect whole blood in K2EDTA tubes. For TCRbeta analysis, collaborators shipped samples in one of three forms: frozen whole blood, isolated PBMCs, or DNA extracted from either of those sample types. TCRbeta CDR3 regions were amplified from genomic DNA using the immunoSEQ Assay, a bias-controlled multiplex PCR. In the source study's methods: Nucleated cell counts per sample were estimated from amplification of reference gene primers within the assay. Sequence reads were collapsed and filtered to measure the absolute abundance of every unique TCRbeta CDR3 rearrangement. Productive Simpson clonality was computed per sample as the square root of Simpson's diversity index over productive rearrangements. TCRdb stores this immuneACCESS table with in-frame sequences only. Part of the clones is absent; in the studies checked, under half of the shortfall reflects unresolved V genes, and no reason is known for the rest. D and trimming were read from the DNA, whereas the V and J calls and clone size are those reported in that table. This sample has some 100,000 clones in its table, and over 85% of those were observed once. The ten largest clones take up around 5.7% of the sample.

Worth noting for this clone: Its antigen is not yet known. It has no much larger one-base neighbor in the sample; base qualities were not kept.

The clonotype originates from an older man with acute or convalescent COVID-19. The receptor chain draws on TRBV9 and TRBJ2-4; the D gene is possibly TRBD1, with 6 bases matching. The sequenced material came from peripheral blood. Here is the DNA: TGTGCCAGCAGCCCGCCAGGGGTTGGAAACATTCAGTACTTC. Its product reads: CASSPPGVGNIQYF.